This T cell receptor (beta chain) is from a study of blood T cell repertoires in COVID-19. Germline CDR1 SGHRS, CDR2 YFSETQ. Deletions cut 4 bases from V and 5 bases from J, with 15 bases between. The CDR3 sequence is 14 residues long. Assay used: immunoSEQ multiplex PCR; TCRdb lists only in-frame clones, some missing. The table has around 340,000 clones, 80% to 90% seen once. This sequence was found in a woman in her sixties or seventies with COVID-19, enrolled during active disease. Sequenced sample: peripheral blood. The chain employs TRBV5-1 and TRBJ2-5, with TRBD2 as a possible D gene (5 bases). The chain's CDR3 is CASSPQRPWETQYF. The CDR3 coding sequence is TGCGCCAGCAGCCCCCAGCGGCCATGGGAGACCCAGTACTTC.